The clone carrying this T cell receptor beta chain came up a few times. The data stem from a study of T cell responses to AZD1222 COVID-19 vaccine. This CDR3 has 16 residues. Trimming pared 0 bases from V and 0 bases from J, leaving 11 bases between. Per the germline V gene, CDR1 is LGHNA and CDR2 is YNFKEQ. Some clones are missing from TCRdb's copy, which holds only in-frame ones; the method was immunoSEQ multiplex PCR. The sample lists roughly 70,000 clones; 85% were seen once. The sequence was collected from an adult in good health. Sequenced here: peripheral blood, sampled on day 0 of AZD1222 vaccination. The rearrangement joins TRBV4-2 to TRBJ1-2; the D is unclear. The DNA for the CDR3 is TGTGCCAGCAGCCAAGATGAGTGGGAGACTAACTATGGCTACACCTTC. Translated: CASSQDEWETNYGYTF.